Each of the 5 T cell receptor beta chains below was sequenced from the same sample in a study of blood T cell repertoires in COVID-19. Libraries were prepared by immunoSEQ multiplex PCR; TCRdb keeps only in-frame clonotypes and omits some of them. The data show around 320,000 clones, 75% to 85% seen once. The sequencing sample was made of peripheral blood. These receptors were obtained from a human donor in a cohort sampled during active COVID-19.

The rearrangement joins TRBV6-5 to TRBJ2-3; 10 nucleotides align to TRBD2. Germline V gene lookup returns CDR1 MNHEY and CDR2 SVGAGI. This CDR3 region has 15 residues. After removal of 5 bases from V and 0 bases from J, the junction contained 2 bases not matched to a gene. CDR3 DNA: TGTGCCAGCAGTATACTAGCGGGGAGCACAGATACGCAGTATTTT. This translates into CASSILAGSTDTQYF.

This clone was seen a few times. The chain recombines TRBV2 with TRBJ1-5, with TRBD1 matching 9 bases. Germline V CDR1 and CDR2: SNHLY, FYNNEI. The J segment lost 7 bases and the V segment lost 2 bases, leaving 6 bases of the junction unmatched. The CDR3 spans 15 residues. CDR3 region: CASSERTGVEQPQHF. CDR3 in DNA: TGTGCCAGCAGTGAACGGACAGGGGTAGAACAGCCCCAGCATTTT.

The rearrangement uses TRBV5-1 and TRBJ2-3; 7 positions agree with TRBD2. The V gene end was trimmed by 4 bases and the J gene end by 2 bases; junction bases not matched to a gene: 4. The CDR3 is 14 amino acids. Germline V CDR1 and CDR2: SGHRS, YFSETQ. The CDR3 spells CASSQGRATDTQYF. The CDR3 DNA reads TGCGCCAGCAGCCAAGGGAGGGCCACAGATACGCAGTATTTT.

V and J are TRBV24-1 and TRBJ2-5, with no clear D. V lost 2 bases to trimming and J lost 2 bases, with 14 bases between them. Germline V gene sequence: CDR1 KGHDR, CDR2 SFDVKD. There are 16 residues in the CDR3. The CDR3 loop reads CATSDSPGFGQETQYF. The CDR3 nucleotides are TGTGCCACCAGTGATTCTCCCGGGTTCGGGCAAGAGACCCAGTACTTC.

CDR3 sequence reads: CATSDLTGGVMDTQYF. The CDR3 coding sequence is TGTGCCACCAGTGACCTGACAGGTGGAGTGATGGATACGCAGTATTTT. The chain uses TRBV24-1 and TRBJ2-3; tentatively, D is TRBD1 (6 bases). Looked up from germline, CDR1 is KGHDR and CDR2 is SFDVKD. Trimming took off 4 bases at V and 6 bases at J, with 19 bases between the two ends. The CDR3 is 16 residues long.